This passage covers 30 T cell receptor beta chains from one sample sequenced in a study of tumor and adjacent non-tumor tissue in lung cancer. The template was RNA from unsorted bulk tissue. Three rounds of nested PCR, following a modified ARM-PCR protocol, produced the TCRbeta library. Each CDR3 protein is one row after TCRdb ran MiXCR on the multiplex PCR reads. The repertoire has over 110,000 distinct CDR3 sequences, approximately 66% of them found once; the top ten carry around a sixth. Specimen: lung tumor tissue. The receptor set was obtained from a man aged 55 to 70 with small cell lung cancer.

About this clonotype: This may be a read error, as it is one base from a much larger clone. The gene calls are TRBV20-1 and TRBJ2-7; D is perhaps TRBD2 (7 bases). V was cut by 4 bases and J by 4 bases, with 20 bases left in between. This CDR3 contains 15 residues. Germline V gene sequence: CDR1 DFQATT, CDR2 SNEGSKA (reference sequence). CDR3: CSANRAEAGRYEQYF. The CDR3 nucleotides read TGCAGTGCTAACAGGGCGGAAGCGGGACGATACGAGCAGTACTTC.

There are many counts of this clonotype. Germline is not matched at one junction end, which may reflect a read error. The chain combines TRBV20-1 with TRBJ1-1, with TRBD1 matching over 8 bases. The CDR3 runs 13 residues. Germline CDR1 and CDR2: DFQATT and SNEGSKA (reference sequence). CDR3 DNA: TGCAGTGCGAGAGGCAGGGGGCTTAGTGAAGCTTTCTTT. This encodes CSARGRGLSEAFF.

J is TRBJ1-3 and V is TRBV4-1; 11 bases map to TRBD1. This CDR3 has 16 residues. The V gene end was trimmed by 4 bases and the J gene end by 6 bases; junction bases not matched to a gene: 8. The germline gives CDR1 MGHRA, CDR2 YSYEKL. CDR3: CASSRRWGQGENTIYF. CDR3 in DNA: TGCGCCAGCAGCCGACGCTGGGGACAGGGGGAAAACACCATATATTTT.

This clonotype was seen ten or more times. The chain has TRBV6-6 and TRBJ1-6, with TRBD1 as a possible D gene (5 bases). V shed 4 bases and J shed 7 bases, with 14 bases lying between them. Per the germline V gene, CDR1 is MNHNY and CDR2 is SVGAGI (reference sequence). This CDR3 contains 15 residues. The CDR3 nucleotides read TGTGCCAGCAGTTTTGGGTCTTCAGGGAATTCACCCCTCCACTTT. Amino acid sequence: CASSFGSSGNSPLHF.

This rearrangement joins TRBV5-1 to TRBJ2-7; 7 nucleotides align to TRBD2. Germline V gene data show CDR1 as SGHRS and CDR2 as YFSETQ. This CDR3 is built from 15 residues. With 2 bases clipped from V and 5 bases from J, the junction kept 10 bases outside the gene matches. The CDR3 loop is CASSFGGGSSNEQYF. The DNA of the CDR3 is TGCGCCAGCAGCTTTGGGGGGGGAAGTAGCAACGAGCAGTACTTC.

With respect to this clonotype: One junction end does not reproduce the germline sequence, and a read error may be involved. The J gene is TRBJ2-7, the V gene TRBV11-3; possible D gene TRBD2, 6 bases. The CDR3 sequence is 13 residues long. In germline, CDR1 is SGHNT, CDR2 YENEEA. CDR3 loop: CTSSSGGGFEHYF. The CDR3 DNA is TGTACCAGCAGCTCGGGTGGGGGGTTCGAGCACTACTTC.

Notes on this clonotype: The final CDR3 position lacks the conserved phenylalanine or tryptophan, pointing to a likely read error. No DNA is shown, since the ends of the CDR3 on it are uncertain; the CDR3 is the one TCRdb lists. V and J are TRBV11-1 and TRBJ2-7; TRBD1 is the table's D call and was not checked against the DNA. Germline CDR1 reads SGHAT; CDR2 reads FQDESV (reference sequence). 12 amino acids form the CDR3, both terminal residues included. CDR3 region: CASSGQGREQHI.

This clonotype turned up a few times. Possible read error: a much larger clone is one base away. The CDR3 spells CASSSTSAGGELFF. The CDR3 coding sequence is TGTGCCAGCAGTTCGACTAGCGCGGGCGGGGAGCTGTTTTTT. The chain recombines TRBV6-5 with TRBJ2-2; 8 nucleotides match TRBD2. The CDR3 is 14 residues long. CDR1 is MNHEY and CDR2 is SVGAGI in the germline V gene. With 4 bases clipped from V and 7 bases from J, the junction kept 5 bases outside the gene matches.

This clonotype was seen a few times. Compared with germline, one end of the junction differs, possibly owing to a read error. The CDR3 protein is CASSQGLAGPYEQQCF. The CDR3 DNA is TGTGCCAGCAGCCAAGGACTAGCGGGACCCTACGAGCAGCAGTGCTTC. The chain is built from TRBV14 and TRBJ2-7; TRBD2 matches at 11 bases. Germline V lookup: CDR1 SGHDN, CDR2 FVKESK. The CDR3 is 16 residues long.

The gene calls are TRBV21-1 and TRBJ2-1. TRBV21-1 is a documented pseudogene. The CDR3 runs 13 residues. The CDR3 loop reads CASSKGSYNEQFF. DNA of the CDR3: TGTGCCAGCAGCAAAGGATCGTACAATGAGCAGTTCTTC.

This clonotype has just a few counts. This chain uses TRBV13 with TRBJ2-5; maybe TRBD2 (6 bases). This CDR3 has 13 residues. Per the germline V gene, CDR1 is PRHDT and CDR2 is FYEKMQ (reference sequence). The V end was cut by 3 bases, the J end by 2 bases, with 7 bases between. The CDR3 region is CASSFGGQETQYF. CDR3 bases: TGTGCCAGCAGCTTTGGGGGGCAAGAGACCCAGTACTTC.

Note on this clonotype: The junction departs from the called germline gene at one end, perhaps through a read error. The rearrangement links TRBV6-5 to TRBJ2-2; D is uncertain. The CDR3 spans 14 residues. CDR1 is MNHEY and CDR2 is SVGAGI in the germline V gene. Here the CDR3 DNA reads TGTGCGAGCAGTTACATCCGGGACACCGGGGAGCTGTTTTTT. Encoded protein: CASSYIRDTGELFF.

As for this clonotype: Given a much more abundant clone one base away, this may be a read error. The genes are TRBV12-3 or TRBV12-4 and TRBJ1-5; 7 bases are a match to TRBD1. This CDR3 is built from 16 residues. The CDR3 DNA reads TGTGCCAGCAGTCCTGGGACAGTCCATAGCGATCAGCCCCAGCATTTT. It encodes CASSPGTVHSDQPQHF.

Details on this clonotype: This may arise from a read error, as a much more abundant clone is one base away. The genes are TRBV20-1 and TRBJ2-7, with TRBD1 as a possible D gene (6 bases). Germline lookup yields CDR1 DFQATT and CDR2 SNEGSKA (reference sequence). With 1 base removed from V and 3 bases from J, the gap between germline ends came to 10 bases. There are 13 residues in the CDR3. CDR3 region: CSARVQGGYEQYV. In nucleotides, the CDR3 is TGCAGTGCTAGAGTCCAAGGGGGCTACGAGCAGTACGTC.

Points on this clonotype: The missing conserved phenylalanine or tryptophan at the end of this CDR3 makes a read error likely. DNA of the CDR3: TGTGCCAGCAGCCGAGCCCGCTCCTACAATGAGCAGTTCTCC. Translated: CASSRARSYNEQFS. J is TRBJ2-1 and V is TRBV11-2; no clear D. V was pared by 5 bases and J by 0 bases, with 8 bases between. From germline, CDR1 is SGHAT and CDR2 FQNNGV. The CDR3 spans 14 residues.

J is TRBJ2-1 and V is TRBV11-1, with D possibly being TRBD1 or TRBD2 (6 bases each). V gave up 8 bases and J gave up 9 bases, with 32 bases separating them. Germline loops: CDR1 SGHAT, CDR2 FQDESV (reference sequence). The CDR3 runs 18 residues. The CDR3 region is CASGRGPGAVSPYGEQFF. The CDR3 nucleotides read TGTGCCAGCGGCCGCGGCCCGGGGGCGGTGTCGCCCTACGGTGAGCAGTTCTTC.

The gene calls are TRBV28 and TRBJ2-7; D remains unclear. Trimming pared 5 bases from V and 0 bases from J, leaving 11 bases between. Germline V gene data show CDR1 as MDHEN and CDR2 as SYDVKM. There are 14 residues in the CDR3. CDR3 nucleotide sequence: TGTGCCAGCAGTCCCCCCGTTGACTCCTACGAGCAGTACTTC. This sequence encodes CASSPPVDSYEQYF. The complete variable domain, with remaining parts taken from reference TRBV28 and TRBJ2-7, reads DVKVTQSSRYLVKRTGEKVFLECVQDMDHENMFWYRQDPGLGLRLIYFSYDVKMKEKGDIPEGYSVSREKKERFSLILESASTNQTSMYLCASSPPVDSYEQYFGPGTRLTVT.

The chain is built from TRBV10-3 and TRBJ2-3; tentative D call: TRBD2 (5 bases). The germline V gene has CDR1 ENHRY and CDR2 SYGVKD. CDR3 size: 10 residues. Between the trimmed V and J ends, which lost 11 bases and 7 bases, there was a span of 10 bases. CDR3 protein: CASEANTQYF. CDR3 sequence (DNA): TGTGCCTCGGAGGCGAATACGCAGTATTTT.

Worth noting for this clonotype: A much larger clone sits a single nucleotide away, making a read error possible. V gene TRBV5-6 combines with J gene TRBJ1-1; D is uncertain. The CDR3 length is 13 residues. CDR1 is SGHDT and CDR2 is YYEEEE in the germline V gene. CDR3 DNA sequence: TGTGCCAACAGCTTGGTGAAGGTCACTGAAGCTTTCTTT. It encodes CANSLVKVTEAFF.

The sample holds many counts of this clonotype. The V gene is TRBV20-1, the J gene TRBJ2-5, with TRBD2 matching 9 bases. Germline CDR1 and CDR2: DFQATT and SNEGSKA (reference sequence). The CDR3 runs to 13 residues. The V and J ends lost 7 bases and 5 bases, in that order; junction bases with no gene match: 8. This chain's CDR3 is CSVLAGLGETQYF. In DNA, the CDR3 is TGCAGTGTTCTAGCGGGATTAGGGGAGACCCAGTACTTC.

In its sample, this clonotype was seen many times. This sequence joins TRBV5-4 and TRBJ2-5; 8 bases align to TRBD2. With 1 base clipped from V and 3 bases from J, the junction kept 2 bases outside the gene matches. The germline CDR1 and CDR2 sequences are SGHNT and YYREEE (reference sequence). The CDR3 totals 14 residues. The DNA for the CDR3 is TGTGCCAGCAGCTTGAAACTAGCGGAAGAGACCCAGTACTTC. Translated: CASSLKLAEETQYF.

The chain recombines TRBV10-3 with TRBJ1-5, with TRBD1 as a possible D gene (5 bases). The CDR3 extends over 14 amino acids. Germline CDR1 ENHRY, CDR2 SYGVKD. V was pared by 4 bases and J by 6 bases, with 13 bases between. CDR3 residues: CAISVTREGQPQHF. CDR3 DNA sequence: TGTGCCATCAGTGTTACCAGGGAAGGTCAGCCCCAGCATTTT.

The rearrangement links TRBV10-2 to TRBJ1-2; no reliable D call. Per germline, CDR1 WSHSY and CDR2 SAAADI. The CDR3 runs 11 residues. V was shortened by 3 bases and J by 3 bases, with 2 bases between the two germline ends. The CDR3 region is CASSDYYGYTF. Written as DNA, the CDR3 is TGCGCCAGCAGTGATTACTATGGCTACACCTTC.

In its sample, this clonotype was seen a few times. The CDR3 nucleotides read TGCGCCAGCAGCCCGGGCCTGGTCCCCCCAGATACGCAGTATTTT. Its protein is CASSPGLVPPDTQYF. V is TRBV5-1 and J is TRBJ2-3; D unresolved. Germline CDR1 is SGHRS and CDR2 is YFSETQ. V was cut by 4 bases and J by 4 bases, with 16 bases left in between. This CDR3 is built from 15 residues.

For this clonotype: A much larger clone sits a single nucleotide away, making a read error possible. The V call is TRBV20-1, the J call TRBJ1-1, with D unclear. Trimming pared 2 bases from V and 4 bases from J, leaving 11 bases between. Germline CDR1 is DFQATT and CDR2 is SNEGSKA (reference sequence). The CDR3 has 13 amino acids. The CDR3 is CSARPLRCTEAFF. The CDR3 region has the DNA TGCAGTGCTAGACCCCTGAGGTGCACTGAAGCTTTCTTT.

Regarding this clonotype: A single base separates this from a much larger clone, so it may be a read error. This chain links TRBV29-1 with TRBJ2-7, with 13 positions matching TRBD2. CDR1 and CDR2 from the germline V gene are SQVTM and ANQGSEA. V shed 6 bases, J shed 0 bases, and the junction held 14 bases outside the gene matches. The CDR3 covers 18 residues. The chain's CDR3 is CSVRDSGLAGFCSYEQYF. CDR3 nucleotide sequence: TGCAGCGTGAGGGACTCGGGACTAGCGGGATTCTGCTCCTACGAGCAGTACTTC.

To note about this clonotype: Possible read error: a much larger clone is one base away. The chain couples TRBV21-1 to TRBJ2-7; the table's D call of TRBD1 was not tested on the DNA. TRBV21-1 counts as a pseudogene. The CDR3 is 15 residues long. Here the CDR3 reads CASNGRDSWCYEQYV. CDR3 sequence (DNA): TGTGCCAGCAACGGCAGGGACAGCTGGTGCTACGAGCAGTACGTC.

For this clonotype: An end of the junction differs from the germline gene, which may be a read error. The chain joins TRBV20-1 to TRBJ2-7, with D unresolved. CDR3 length: 14 residues. Germline CDR1 reads DFQATT; CDR2 reads SNEGSKA (reference sequence). CDR3 region: CNANPQGHSREQYF. The CDR3, as DNA: TGCAATGCTAACCCTCAAGGTCACAGTAGGGAGCAGTACTTC.

This clonotype came up once. An end of the junction does not agree with germline; a read error may underlie this. The CDR3 reads CASYYKGNTGELLF. The CDR3 region has the DNA TGTGCCAGCTATTACAAGGGGAACACCGGGGAGCTGCTTTTT. This chain uses TRBV6-6 with TRBJ2-2; D tentatively reads TRBD1 or TRBD2 (5 bases each). The CDR3 consists of 14 residues. Germline values: CDR1 MNHNY, CDR2 SVGAGI (reference sequence).

Details on this clonotype: An end of the junction does not agree with germline; a read error may underlie this. This chain connects TRBV11-2 to TRBJ2-1, with D possibly TRBD1 on 5 matching bases. Germline V gene data show CDR1 as SGHAT and CDR2 as FQNNGV. The CDR3 has 15 residues. The CDR3 spells CASSSGRSSYNGQFF. The CDR3 bases are TGTGCCAGCAGCTCAGGGCGGAGCTCCTACAATGGGCAGTTCTTC.